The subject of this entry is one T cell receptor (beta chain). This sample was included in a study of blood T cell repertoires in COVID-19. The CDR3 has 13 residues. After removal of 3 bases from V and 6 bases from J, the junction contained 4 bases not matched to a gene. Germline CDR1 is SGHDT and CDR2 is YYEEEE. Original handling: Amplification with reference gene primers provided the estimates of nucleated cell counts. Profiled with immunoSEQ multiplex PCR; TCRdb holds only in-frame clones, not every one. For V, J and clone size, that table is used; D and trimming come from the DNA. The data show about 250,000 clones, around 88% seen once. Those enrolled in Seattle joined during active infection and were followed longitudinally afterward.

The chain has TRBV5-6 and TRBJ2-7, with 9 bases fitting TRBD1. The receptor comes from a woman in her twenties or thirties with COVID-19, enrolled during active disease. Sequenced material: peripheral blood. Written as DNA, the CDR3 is TGTGCCAGCAGCTACACAGGGGGCGGCGAGCAGTACTTC. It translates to CASSYTGGGEQYF.